Listed here are 11 T cell receptor beta chains from one sample, sequenced in a study of blood T cell repertoires in COVID-19. TCRdb keeps only in-frame clones here, not all; method: immunoSEQ multiplex PCR. There are tens of thousands of clones in the sample; 80% occur only once, and 15% to 20% lies in the top ten. Sequencing was done on a sample of peripheral blood. The receptors derive from a woman at least 80 years old with acute or convalescent COVID-19.

The chain is built from TRBV2 and TRBJ1-2; D is unresolved. This CDR3 region has 14 residues. Germline V gene lookup returns CDR1 SNHLY and CDR2 FYNNEI. V lost 1 base and J lost 9, with 15 bases in between. The CDR3 sequence is CASSEDQAGASYTF. The CDR3 nucleotides are TGTGCCAGCAGTGAAGATCAGGCTGGCGCGAGCTACACCTTC.

This rearrangement joins TRBV6-5 to TRBJ1-1, with 9 positions matching TRBD1. Germline loops: CDR1 MNHEY, CDR2 SVGAGI. CDR3 length: 12 residues. Trimming at V came to 6 bases and at J to 10 bases, leaving 6 bases not matched to a gene. The chain's CDR3 is CASSSGQGTAFF. CDR3 in DNA: TGTGCCAGCAGCTCTGGACAGGGGACAGCTTTCTTT.

The chain has TRBV10-1 and TRBJ1-5; 8 bases match TRBD1. This CDR3 is 18 amino acids long. J was trimmed by 4 bases and V by 3 bases; bases with no gene match: 14. Germline values: CDR1 WNHNN, CDR2 SYGVQD (reference sequence). For the CDR3, the DNA is TGCGCCAGCAGTGATAGACCGGGACAGGAGGGTTTGAATCAGCCCCAGCATTTT. It codes for CASSDRPGQEGLNQPQHF.

Of note for this clone: Different DNA sequences within this sample yield the same CDR3. The rearrangement links TRBV29-1 to TRBJ1-2; 7 bases map to TRBD1. This CDR3 comprises 13 residues. The germline V gene has CDR1 SQVTM and CDR2 ANQGSEA. With V trimmed by 6 bases and J by 5 bases, 9 bases remained unmatched. The CDR3 here is CSVRTGSRYGYTF. The CDR3, as DNA: TGCAGCGTGCGGACAGGTTCTAGGTATGGCTACACCTTC.

This clone was detected once. V and J are TRBV12-3 or TRBV12-4 and TRBJ2-7, with 9 positions matching TRBD1. The V gene end was trimmed by 6 bases and the J gene end by 5 bases; junction bases not matched to a gene: 5. This CDR3 is built from 13 residues. CDR3 region: CASRGQGINEQYF. Written as DNA, the CDR3 is TGTGCCAGCAGGGGACAGGGTATCAACGAGCAGTACTTC.

The J gene is TRBJ2-7, the V gene TRBV12-3 or TRBV12-4; 7 bases are shared with TRBD2. The V segment lost 7 bases and the J segment 7 bases; nucleotides outside the gene matches: 10. The CDR3 is made up of 13 amino acids. The CDR3: CASTLGGGREQYF. CDR3 coding DNA: TGTGCCAGCACCCTTGGGGGGGGTCGAGAGCAGTACTTC.

The chain employs TRBV4-1 and TRBJ1-3; a possible D gene is TRBD1 (5 bases). The CDR3 has 19 amino acids. Germline V gene data show CDR1 as MGHRA and CDR2 as YSYEKL. V lost 0 bases, J lost 0 bases, and 18 bases lay in between. The CDR3 region is CASSQDGQGNFLSGNTIYF. For the CDR3, the DNA is TGCGCCAGCAGCCAAGATGGGCAGGGCAACTTCCTCTCTGGAAACACCATATATTTT.

J is TRBJ1-1 and V is TRBV29-1; D not resolved. Germline V gives CDR1 SQVTM, CDR2 ANQGSEA. CDR3 length: 11 amino acids. V was shortened by 5 bases and J by 1 base, with 5 bases between the two germline ends. The DNA for the CDR3 is TGCAGCGTTCTCCCGAACACTGAAGCTTTCTTT. Its protein product is CSVLPNTEAFF.

This chain joins TRBV7-9 and TRBJ1-3; 8 bases are shared with TRBD1. With V trimmed by 5 bases and J by 0 bases, 9 bases remained unmatched. The CDR3 is 17 residues long. The germline V gene has CDR1 SEHNR and CDR2 FQNEAQ (reference sequence). CDR3 nucleotide sequence: TGTGCCAGCAGCGGCAGGACAGGGTTAAGCTCTGGAAACACCATATATTTT. Protein: CASSGRTGLSSGNTIYF.

The CDR3 nucleotides read TGTGCCAGCATCCCCGGGGGTGCAACTAATGAAAAACTGTTTTTT. Residues: CASIPGGATNEKLFF. The chain carries TRBV5-8 and TRBJ1-4; the D gene is possibly TRBD1 (5 bases). The CDR3 has 15 amino acids. The germline CDR1 and CDR2 sequences are SGHTS and YDEGEE. V shed 6 bases and J shed 0 bases, with 12 bases lying between them.

The chain couples TRBV6-4 to TRBJ2-3; 8 positions match TRBD2. This CDR3 region has 16 residues. The germline gives CDR1 MRHNA, CDR2 SNTAGT. V shed 2 bases, J shed 2 bases, and the junction held 6 bases outside the gene matches. CDR3 sequence: CASSDSASGPTDTQYF. The CDR3 nucleotides are TGTGCCAGCAGTGACAGTGCTAGCGGGCCCACAGATACGCAGTATTTT.